The source of this T cell receptor (beta chain) is a study of monozygotic twins with inflammatory bowel disease. Findings and limits, study-wide: In patient repertoires, differing immunosuppressive treatments may have added some variability.

Total RNA, at approximately 4,000 ng, went into every TCR library. TCRalpha and TCRbeta cDNA went through nested PCRs of approximately 17 and 9 cycles, two in total. TCRdb re-called the 5' RACE reads; one entry per CDR3 protein, DNA not given. This table lists hundreds of thousands of distinct CDR3 sequences. Concerning this clonotype: Its specificity is unknown.

CDR3 length: 16 residues. Sequences were obtained from blood. This sequence originates from a human donor with ulcerative colitis or Crohn's disease, or a healthy co-twin of an affected twin (not recorded which). V gene TRBV12-3 or TRBV12-4 combines with J gene TRBJ2-2; TCRdb's D call of TRBD1 is untestable without DNA. The CDR3 protein is CASRATADRDTGELFF.